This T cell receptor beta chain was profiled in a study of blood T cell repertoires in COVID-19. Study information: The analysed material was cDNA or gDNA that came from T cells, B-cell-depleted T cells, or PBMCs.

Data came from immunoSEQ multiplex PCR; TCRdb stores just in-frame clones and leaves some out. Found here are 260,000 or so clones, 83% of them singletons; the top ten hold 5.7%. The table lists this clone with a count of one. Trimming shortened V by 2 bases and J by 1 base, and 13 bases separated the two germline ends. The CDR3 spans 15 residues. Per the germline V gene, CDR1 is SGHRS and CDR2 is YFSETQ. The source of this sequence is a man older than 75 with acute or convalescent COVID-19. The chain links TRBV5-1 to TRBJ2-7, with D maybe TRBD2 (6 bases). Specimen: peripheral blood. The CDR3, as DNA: TGCGCCAGCAGCTTTGGGGGGTCCAATTCCTACGAGCAGTACTTC. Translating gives CASSFGGSNSYEQYF.